Presented here are 14 T cell receptor beta chains from one specimen sequenced in a study of blood T cell repertoires in COVID-19. Profiled with immunoSEQ multiplex PCR; TCRdb holds only in-frame clones, not every one. The data show about 380,000 clones, 81% seen once. The sample comprised peripheral blood. Source of these receptors: a human donor with acute or convalescent COVID-19. The donor label of this sample is uncertain.

This clone came up once. This may be a read error: a much more frequent sequence differs by one nucleotide. The same CDR3 also results from other DNA sequences found in this sample. V is TRBV5-1 and J is TRBJ1-4, with TRBD1 identical over 8 bases. There are 14 residues in the CDR3. The V and J ends lost 0 bases and 7 bases, in that order; junction bases with no gene match: 2. Germline CDR1 reads SGHRS; CDR2 reads YFSETQ. The CDR3 here is CASSLAGGFEKLFF. As DNA, the CDR3 is TGCGCCAGCAGCTTGGCAGGGGGCTTTGAAAAACTGTTTTTT.

The chain carries TRBV4-1 and TRBJ1-1, with D perhaps TRBD1 (5 bases). Germline V gene lookup returns CDR1 MGHRA and CDR2 YSYEKL. With 3 bases removed from V and 3 bases from J, the gap between germline ends came to 11 bases. The CDR3 loop spans 14 amino acids. The CDR3 nucleotides read TGCGCCAGCAGCCATGTAACAGGATACACTGAAGCTTTCTTT. It codes for CASSHVTGYTEAFF.

This clone occurred once. The chain recombines TRBV27 with TRBJ1-4, with D perhaps matching TRBD1 (5 bases). This CDR3 is built from 14 residues. V dropped 8 bases and J dropped 6 bases, with 16 bases sitting between them. Germline CDR1 MNHEY, CDR2 SMNVEV (reference sequence). CDR3: CASLFGGVDEKLFF. The CDR3 DNA reads as TGTGCCAGCCTCTTCGGGGGGGTGGATGAAAAACTGTTTTTT.

This chain links TRBV7-9 with TRBJ2-2; D remains unclear. Trimming took 5 bases from V and 6 from J, leaving 10 bases between them. The germline gives CDR1 SEHNR, CDR2 FQNEAQ (reference sequence). CDR3 length: 13 residues. CDR3 bases: TGTGCCAGCAGCCCCCCAGTCGCCGGGGAGCTGTTTTTT. Protein product: CASSPPVAGELFF. The full variable domain, with the rest looked up from reference TRBV7-9 and TRBJ2-2, is DTGVSQNPRHKITKRGQNVTFRCDPISEHNRLYWYRQTLGQGPEFLTYFQNEAQLEKSRLLSDRFSAERPKGSFSTLEIQRTEQGDSAMYLCASSPPVAGELFFGEGSRLTVL.

J is TRBJ2-2 and V is TRBV5-1; TRBD1 matches 8 bases. The CDR3 spans 14 residues. The V gene's germline CDR1 is SGHRS and CDR2 YFSETQ. With V trimmed by 0 bases and J by 7 bases, 2 bases remained unmatched. The CDR3 reads CASSLEQGGGELFF. In DNA, the CDR3 is TGCGCCAGCAGCTTGGAACAGGGGGGCGGGGAGCTGTTTTTT.

This chain joins TRBV6-6 and TRBJ1-6; D is possibly TRBD1 (6 bases). In germline, CDR1 is MNHNY, CDR2 SVGAGI (reference sequence). V lost 0 bases and J 8 bases, leaving 8 bases between the germline ends. The CDR3 is made up of 14 amino acids. CDR3 in amino acids: CASSYSTGYSPLHF. The CDR3 DNA reads as TGTGCCAGCAGTTACTCGACAGGTTATTCACCCCTCCACTTT.

The rearrangement links TRBV28 to TRBJ1-1; 8 nucleotides line up with TRBD1. V trimming: 2 bases; J trimming: 11 bases; junction bases outside the gene matches: 10. Germline values: CDR1 MDHEN, CDR2 SYDVKM. CDR3 length: 14 residues. This chain's CDR3 is CASSLGQGAWWAFF. CDR3 sequence (DNA): TGTGCCAGCAGTTTAGGGCAGGGGGCTTGGTGGGCTTTCTTT.

V usage is TRBV29-1 and J usage is TRBJ1-4; D is uncertain. V was pared by 4 bases and J by 2 bases, with 17 bases between. CDR1 is SQVTM, CDR2 ANQGSEA, per germline. This CDR3 region has 16 residues. CDR3 region: CSVVTYQGGTNEKLFF. DNA for the CDR3: TGCAGCGTTGTAACGTACCAAGGAGGGACTAATGAAAAACTGTTTTTT.

This clone was seen only once. The chain links TRBV7-2 to TRBJ2-2; 8 bases agree with TRBD2. This CDR3 region has 15 residues. Germline CDR1 SGHTA, CDR2 FQGNSA. J gave up 0 bases and V 7 bases, and 4 bases lay outside the gene matches. CDR3 sequence reads: CASNQLAANTGELFF. For the CDR3, the DNA is TGTGCCAGCAACCAACTAGCGGCGAACACCGGGGAGCTGTTTTTT.

This sequence joins TRBV6-2 or TRBV6-3 and TRBJ2-2; possible D gene TRBD2, 5 bases. The CDR3 spans 20 residues. Germline CDR1 reads MNHEY; CDR2 reads SVGEGT. V was trimmed by 2 bases and J by 1 base, leaving 23 bases between them. The DNA of the CDR3 is TGTGCCAGCAGTTACCACTCTGGTGGGTTCGGAAGCGGGAACACCGGGGAGCTGTTTTTT. Its protein is CASSYHSGGFGSGNTGELFF.

The chain employs TRBV19 and TRBJ1-2; D gene uncertain. Germline CDR1 and CDR2: LNHDA and SQIVND (reference sequence). V was pared by 7 bases and J by 11 bases, with 20 bases between. The CDR3 totals 13 residues. The CDR3 loop reads CASTKKGVFGYTF. The CDR3 DNA reads as TGTGCCAGTACAAAAAAGGGAGTTTTTGGGTACACCTTC.

As concerns this clone: The sample has other DNA sequences that encode this CDR3 too. The genes are TRBV19 and TRBJ2-7; a weak D match, TRBD1 (6 bases). V was cut by 4 bases and J by 2 bases, with 9 bases left in between. This CDR3 is 13 amino acids long. CDR1 LNHDA and CDR2 SQIVND come from the germline V gene (reference sequence). CDR3: CASSRQVTYEQYF. The CDR3 DNA reads TGTGCCAGTAGTAGACAGGTCACCTACGAGCAGTACTTC.

This chain connects TRBV7-2 to TRBJ1-2; weak D call: TRBD1 (6 bases). CDR1 is SGHTA, CDR2 FQGNSA, per germline. V dropped 5 bases and J dropped 7 bases, with 14 bases sitting between them. The CDR3 covers 13 residues. The CDR3 bases are TGTGCCAGCAGCCCCGACAGGAATTTTGGCTACACCTTC. The encoded protein is CASSPDRNFGYTF.

The chain couples TRBV7-8 to TRBJ1-4; tentatively, D is TRBD1 (6 bases). Germline V gene data show CDR1 as SGHVS and CDR2 as FQNEAQ. V was clipped by 5 bases and J by 6 bases, with 13 bases between them. This CDR3 contains 14 residues. The chain's CDR3 is CASSRPEGDEKLFF. The DNA of the CDR3 is TGTGCCAGCAGCAGACCCGAGGGGGATGAAAAACTGTTTTTT.